The T cell receptor beta chain described here comes from a study of T cell responses to AZD1222 COVID-19 vaccine. General study points: As reported, nearly half of all spike-specific TCRs target variant regions that are unmutated. Spike as a whole was targeted by vaccine-associated CD4 TCRs, dominant at 160-218 and 743-854.

Libraries were prepared by immunoSEQ multiplex PCR; TCRdb keeps only in-frame clonotypes and omits some of them. The sample carries some 100,000 clones, approximately 91% recorded once. As concerns this clone: Its target is unknown.

Sequencing used peripheral blood, obtained on day 0 of AZD1222 vaccination. The TCR originated in an adult in good health.

The chain's CDR3 is CASSEGTANNSPLHF. The CDR3 DNA reads as TGTGCCAGCAGTGAGGGGACAGCGAATAATTCACCCCTCCACTTT. The V call is TRBV6-1, the J call TRBJ1-6; 7 positions agree with TRBD1. This CDR3 spans 15 amino acids. The germline CDR1 and CDR2 sequences are MNHNS and SASEGT. Unmatched junction bases numbered 4, after V lost 3 bases and J lost 5 bases.